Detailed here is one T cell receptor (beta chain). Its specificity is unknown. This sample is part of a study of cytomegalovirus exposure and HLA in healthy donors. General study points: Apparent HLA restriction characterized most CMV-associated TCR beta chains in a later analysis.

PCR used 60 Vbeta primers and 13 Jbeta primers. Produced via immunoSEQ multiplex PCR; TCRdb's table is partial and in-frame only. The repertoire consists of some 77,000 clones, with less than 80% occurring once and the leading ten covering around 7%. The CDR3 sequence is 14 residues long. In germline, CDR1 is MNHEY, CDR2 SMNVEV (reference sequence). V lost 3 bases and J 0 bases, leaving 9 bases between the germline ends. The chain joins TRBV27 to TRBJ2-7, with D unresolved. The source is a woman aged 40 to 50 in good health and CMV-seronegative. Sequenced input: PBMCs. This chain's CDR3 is CASSFNPSSYEQYF. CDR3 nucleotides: TGTGCCAGCAGTTTTAATCCGAGCTCCTACGAGCAGTACTTC.